This T cell receptor (beta chain) is drawn from a study of metastatic and nonmetastatic thyroid tumors. Whole-study results and caveats: TCR beta diversity was reportedly significantly higher in malignant thyroid tumors than benign nodules, in blood and tumor.

TCRdb reprocessed the PCR reads using MiXCR. The repertoire holds 26,000 or so clones, with around 4% as singletons. Every patient was untreated before thyroid surgery. A remark on this clone: Its antigen is currently unknown.

This CDR3 region has 14 residues. V gave up 6 bases and J gave up 4 bases, with 15 bases separating them. Germline assignment: CDR1 MNHEY and CDR2 SVGEGT. The sequenced sample was blood. The V gene is TRBV6-2 or TRBV6-3, the J gene TRBJ1-2, with D tentatively TRBD1 (6 bases). The TCR comes from a male donor with papillary thyroid cancer or a benign thyroid nodule (not recorded which). Some clones in this sample may be carry-over from other donors' samples. The CDR3 sequence: CASSPEWGLYGYTF. As DNA, the CDR3 is TGTGCCAGCAGCCCCGAGTGGGGGCTCTATGGCTACACCTTC.